A single sample is the source of the 7 T cell receptor beta chains below, sequenced in a study of technical replicates of blood from a few donors. Assay: immunoSEQ multiplex PCR; the TCRdb copy retains only in-frame clones and omits some. The sample lists some 70,000 clones; around nine tenths were seen once. The sequenced material came from PBMCs. These receptors originate from a human donor in good health. Some clones in this sample may be carry-over from other donors' samples.

This clone has only one observation. J is TRBJ1-1 and V is TRBV4-3; D call uncertain. The CDR3 sequence is 12 residues long. V dropped 1 base and J dropped 9 bases, with 9 bases sitting between them. Per the germline V gene, CDR1 is LGHNA and CDR2 is YSLEER. The CDR3 region is CASSQGRSQAFF. CDR3 bases: TGCGCCAGCAGCCAAGGGAGATCGCAAGCTTTCTTT.

CDR3 bases: TGTGCCTGGAGGGCGGGAGGGATGTACGAGCAGTACTTC. It translates to CAWRAGGMYEQYF. The rearrangement joins TRBV30 to TRBJ2-5, with 9 nucleotides matching TRBD2. TRBJ2-7 matches the DNA end more closely, so the J call is doubtful. Per germline, CDR1 GTSNPN and CDR2 SVGIG (reference sequence). CDR3 length equals 13 residues.

CDR3 in amino acids: CASRSLSRTGGSGELFF. CDR3 nucleotides: TGTGCCAGCAGATCCCTTTCCAGGACAGGGGGCTCAGGGGAGCTGTTTTTT. The V call is TRBV13, the J call TRBJ2-2, with 11 nucleotides matching TRBD1. After removal of 6 bases from V and 8 bases from J, the junction contained 14 bases not matched to a gene. Germline-derived CDR1 and CDR2 are PRHDT and FYEKMQ (reference sequence). There are 17 residues in the CDR3.

The chain couples TRBV4-1 to TRBJ1-6; possible D gene TRBD1, 6 bases. Trimming took 0 bases from V and 9 from J, leaving 15 bases between them. Per the germline V gene, CDR1 is MGHRA and CDR2 is YSYEKL. The CDR3 consists of 16 residues. The CDR3 nucleotides are TGCGCCAGCAGCCAAGATCAGGGGACCGTTGGTTCACCCCTCCACTTT. It is translated as CASSQDQGTVGSPLHF.

The genes are TRBV29-1 and TRBJ2-5; the match to TRBD2 covers 8 bases. With V trimmed by 0 bases and J by 5 bases, 11 bases remained unmatched. CDR3 length equals 16 residues. Germline V gene data show CDR1 as SQVTM and CDR2 as ANQGSEA. CDR3 nucleotide sequence: TGCAGCGTTGAAGACATCGAGCGGGGGTTGAGGGAGACCCAGTACTTC. It is translated as CSVEDIERGLRETQYF.

V gene TRBV5-5 combines with J gene TRBJ1-2, with TRBD1 matching 9 bases. V gave up 2 bases and J gave up 1 base; unmatched junction bases: 9. Germline loops: CDR1 SGHKS, CDR2 YYEKEE (reference sequence). The CDR3 length is 17 residues. The CDR3 loop is CASSFREMTGGNYGYTF. CDR3 DNA: TGTGCCAGCAGCTTTCGAGAAATGACAGGGGGTAACTATGGCTACACCTTC.

The J gene is TRBJ2-5, the V gene TRBV5-6, with 9 bases fitting TRBD2. V was pared by 1 base and J by 2 bases, with 3 bases of the junction left unmatched. The CDR3 is made up of 15 amino acids. Per the germline V gene, CDR1 is SGHDT and CDR2 is YYEEEE. The DNA of the CDR3 is TGTGCCAGCAGCTTGCTAGCGGGGCGTCAAGAGACCCAGTACTTC. This encodes CASSLLAGRQETQYF. Combining the CDR3 with reference TRBV5-6 and TRBJ2-5 gives the whole variable domain DAGVTQSPTHLIKTRGQQVTLRCSPKSGHDTVSWYQQALGQGPQFIFQYYEEEERQRGNFPDRFSGHQFPNYSSELNVNALLLGDSALYLCASSLLAGRQETQYFGPGTRLLVL.